This paragraph reports one T cell receptor beta chain. Its antigen is undetermined. This CDR3 comprises 15 residues. Germline trimming cut 1 base from V and 6 bases from J; bases unmatched to any gene: 5. Germline-derived CDR1 and CDR2 are SGHDT and YYEEEE. The investigators reverse transcribed all of the isolated RNA, so they sequenced expressed TCRB transcripts. Only in-frame clones appear in the TCRdb table, and some are missing; sequencing was by immunoSEQ multiplex PCR. In the table there are a few hundred thousand clones, around 9.9% of which are singletons. This sample was taken from a study of beta chain features in type 1 diabetes. General study findings and limits: For type 1 diabetes patients, VDJ junctions showed fewer insertions and more deletions. When Type 1 diabetes patients were examined, their TCRB CDR3s proved moderately but significantly shorter in all four CD4+ subsets.

Material for sequencing was naive CD4+ T cells from blood. The source of this sequence is a man aged 25 to 40 with type 1 diabetes. This chain links TRBV5-6 with TRBJ1-4; 8 positions match TRBD1. CDR3 sequence reads: CASSLYTGGDEKLFF. The CDR3 DNA is TGTGCCAGCAGCTTGTACACAGGGGGTGATGAAAAACTGTTTTTT.